Listed below are T cell receptor beta chains from one sample, sequenced in a study of CD8+CD57+ T cells in acquired aplastic anemia. Each CDR3 protein gets one entry after TCRdb re-called the reads with MiXCR. The repertoire holds approximately 260,000 distinct CDR3 sequences, with approximately 79% as singletons. Material: sorted CD4+, CD8+, or CD8+CD57+ T cells (not recorded which) from PBMCs. These receptors were collected from a human donor with aplastic anemia. CDR3s leave out the opening cysteine and the closing phenylalanine or tryptophan.

v_call | cdr3_aa
TRBV11-3 | ASSLDLTGSDTQY
TRBV5-4 | ASSISNAGELF
TRBV24-1 | ATGTSGGPDAQY
TRBV9 | ASSGGGGRDRKNT
TRBV9 | ASGEPGGGKTQY
TRBV7-3 | ASRLAADAVKHY
TRBV7-8 | ASGFAGGADTY
TRBV2 | ASSSGVGPATQY
TRBV9 | ASSVATFGGYT
TRBV9 | ASSVDSAPYTSH
TRBV7-7 | ASSPTRAGGEQY
TRBV20-1 | SASSRGRKNTEAF
TRBV7-9 | ASSSDLTENTEAF
TRBV10-3 | AISESSGEQYNEKF
TRBV7-2 | ASSNGQGAGYNEQF
TRBV20-1 | SARLAGTNTGELF
TRBV15 | ATSRGSGIENQY
TRBV10-2 | ASSGGKDGYT
TRBV20-1 | SARGRGSYEQY
TRBV15 | ATSREGRQGDGYT
TRBV7-2 | ASSWTGGRGQETQY
TRBV11-3 | ASSRGIEQETQY
TRBV7-6 | ASSLNQRIEQF
TRBV6-4 | ASSRTDSGANVLT
TRBV7-9 | ASSAGRGRDGYT
TRBV9 | ASSIGGESKDTQY
TRBV11-3 | ASSLEVTNTEAF
TRBV11-3 | ASSLHLTGNTGELF
TRBV14 | ASSTGQNLSPLH
TRBV2 | ASRPLGTGRYNEQF
TRBV11-3 | ASSLESNTQY
TRBV9 | ASGGAGNEAF
TRBV7-3 | ASSPAGTWGEKEF
TRBV9 | ASSVIYSGAEAY
TRBV7-9 | ASRDERRGGRD
TRBV9 | ASSDGGDPKDG
TRBV7-3 | ASSSASALSHPHY